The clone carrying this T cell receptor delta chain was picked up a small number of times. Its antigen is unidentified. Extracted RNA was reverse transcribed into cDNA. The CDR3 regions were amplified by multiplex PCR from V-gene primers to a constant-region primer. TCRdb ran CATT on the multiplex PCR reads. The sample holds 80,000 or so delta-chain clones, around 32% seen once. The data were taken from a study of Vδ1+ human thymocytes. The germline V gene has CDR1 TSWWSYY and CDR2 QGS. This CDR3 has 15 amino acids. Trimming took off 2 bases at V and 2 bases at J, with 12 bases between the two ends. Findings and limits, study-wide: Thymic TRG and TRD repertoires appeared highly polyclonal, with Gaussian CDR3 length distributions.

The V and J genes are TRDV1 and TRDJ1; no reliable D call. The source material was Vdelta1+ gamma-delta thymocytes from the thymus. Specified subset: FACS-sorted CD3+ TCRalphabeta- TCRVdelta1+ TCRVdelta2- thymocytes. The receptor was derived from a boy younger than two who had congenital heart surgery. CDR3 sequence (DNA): TGTGCTCTTGGGGAATACTACCCGAGAACCGATAAACTCATCTTT. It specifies CALGEYYPRTDKLIF.